Below, one T cell receptor (beta chain) is given with its context. Its antigen is currently unknown. One end of the junction fails to match germline, which may point to a read error. The data were taken from a study of shared clonotypes between healthy human individuals. For the study at large: Researchers assigned three CD4 naive, three CD4 memory, two CD8 naive and one CD8 memory plate to each donor.

The study's findings and limits: A handful of donors showed sharing of around 5% of naive CD4 clonotypes.

The CDR3 contains 13 residues. CDR1 and CDR2 from the germline V gene are WSHSY and SAAADI. Sequenced by immunoSEQ multiplex PCR; TCRdb stores in-frame clones only, minus some. In the table there are about 1.5 million clones, approximately 98% of which are singletons. This sequence joins TRBV10-2 and TRBJ2-4, with TRBD1 matching over 8 bases. Sequenced material: naive CD4+ T cells sorted from blood. Stated subset: CD45RA+ positively selected. This clonotype was sampled from a man aged 30 to 39 in good health. For the CDR3, the DNA is TGCGCCAGCAGTGACCTAATGCCGGGACAGGTGAACTTC. Residues: CASSDLMPGQVNF.